What follows are 29 T cell receptor beta chains derived from one specimen sequenced in a study of T cells in Graves' hyperthyroidism and ophthalmopathy. Template material for amplifying TCR beta CDR3 regions consisted of RNA transcripts. TCR CDR3 underwent first-round RT-PCR with the HTBI primer set. TCRdb re-called the multiplex PCR reads through MiXCR, storing one row per CDR3 protein. In the table there are 450,000 to 550,000 distinct CDR3 sequences, around a quarter of which are singletons. The material sequenced was blood. These receptors were taken from a woman aged 25 to 39 with Graves' ophthalmopathy.

With respect to this clonotype: The junction departs from germline at one end; a sequencing error may be responsible. The chain links TRBV6-5 to TRBJ1-1, with D possibly TRBD1 on 5 matching bases. The length of the CDR3 is 16 residues. CDR1 MNHEY and CDR2 SVGAGI come from the germline V gene. The DNA of the CDR3 is TGTGCCAGCAGTTACATTCGACAGCTAACGAACACTGAAACTTTCTTT. Translation gives CASSYIRQLTNTETFF.

This clonotype was picked up many times. The chain couples TRBV14 to TRBJ2-5; 10 nucleotides match TRBD2. CDR1 SGHDN and CDR2 FVKESK come from the germline V gene. This CDR3 region has 14 residues. The V and J ends lost 3 bases and 5 bases, in that order; junction bases with no gene match: 3. This CDR3 reads CASSQGLAFETQYF. The CDR3 nucleotides are TGTGCCAGCAGCCAGGGACTAGCGTTCGAGACCCAGTACTTC.

Many counts were recorded for this clonotype. V is TRBV2 and J is TRBJ2-2; 9 nucleotides agree with TRBD1. Germline CDR1 is SNHLY and CDR2 is FYNNEI. This CDR3 spans 15 amino acids. V dropped 7 bases and J dropped 1; count of bases not matched to a gene: 4. The CDR3 here is CASIPGQGNTGELFF. As DNA, the CDR3 is TGTGCCAGCATACCGGGACAGGGGAACACCGGGGAGCTGTTTTTT.

This clonotype came up a few times. The chain recombines TRBV4-1 with TRBJ2-7, with a tentative D call TRBD2 (6 bases). The germline V and J ends were trimmed by 0 bases and 2 bases, with 8 bases remaining between them. This CDR3 has 14 residues. Germline CDR1 and CDR2: MGHRA and YSYEKL. The CDR3 loop is CASSQDGGAYEQYF. DNA for the CDR3: TGCGCCAGCAGCCAAGACGGCGGGGCCTACGAGCAGTACTTC.

This clonotype was seen at least ten times. The chain is built from TRBV10-3 and TRBJ2-7; no clear D gene. Trimming took off 6 bases at V and 2 bases at J, with 11 bases between the two ends. The CDR3 extends over 13 amino acids. Germline V CDR1 and CDR2: ENHRY, SYGVKD. As DNA, the CDR3 is TGTGCCATCAGCTGGGATAGGGCCTACGAGCAGTACTTC. Residues: CAISWDRAYEQYF.

This clonotype was counted ten times or more. The chain employs TRBV18 and TRBJ1-2, with 8 positions matching TRBD1. From germline, CDR1 is KGHSH and CDR2 LQKENI. V was pared by 4 bases and J by 4 bases, with 2 bases of the junction left unmatched. The CDR3 is made up of 13 amino acids. Here the CDR3 reads CASSRDRSYGYTF. The CDR3 nucleotides read TGTGCCAGCTCACGGGACAGGTCCTATGGCTACACCTTC.

The V call is TRBV5-1, the J call TRBJ1-2, with D tentatively TRBD1 (5 bases). This CDR3 has 14 amino acids. Germline loops: CDR1 SGHRS, CDR2 YFSETQ. Trimming cost V 3 bases and J 4 bases, with 13 bases left between them. CDR3 DNA sequence: TGCGCCAGCAGCTCGGACGGGACTGCCTATGGCTACACCTTC. It is translated as CASSSDGTAYGYTF.

Many counts were recorded for this clonotype. The chain is built from TRBV5-1 and TRBJ2-7, with 8 bases identical to TRBD2. In germline, CDR1 is SGHRS, CDR2 YFSETQ. V lost 0 bases, J lost 12 bases, and 8 bases stayed unmatched. The CDR3 has 13 amino acids. The CDR3 here is CASSLGYGGAAYF. Here the CDR3 DNA reads TGCGCCAGCAGCTTGGGTTACGGGGGGGCCGCGTACTTC.

This chain connects TRBV12-3 or TRBV12-4 to TRBJ1-5, with no clear D. V gave up 4 bases and J gave up 12 bases, with 10 bases separating them. CDR3 length: 11 amino acids. This chain's CDR3 is CASSSVGNQHF. Written as DNA, the CDR3 is TGTGCCAGCAGTTCGGTCGGTAACCAGCATTTT.

Many counts were recorded for this clonotype. The rearrangement joins TRBV12-3 or TRBV12-4 to TRBJ1-3; 7 bases map to TRBD1. The V gene end was trimmed by 2 bases and the J gene end by 0 bases; junction bases not matched to a gene: 10. This CDR3 contains 18 residues. The DNA for the CDR3 is TGTGCCAGCAGTTTAAGGGGGGGCAGGGGGTTCTCTGGAAACACCATATATTTT. This sequence encodes CASSLRGGRGFSGNTIYF.

This clonotype appeared a few times. This sequence joins TRBV12-3 or TRBV12-4 and TRBJ2-7, with 8 bases identical to TRBD1. CDR3 length: 15 amino acids. J gave up 0 bases and V 2 bases, and 3 bases lay outside the gene matches. DNA of the CDR3: TGTGCCAGCAGTTTAAGGGGGACAGGCTCCTACGAGCAGTACTTC. Translated: CASSLRGTGSYEQYF.

V gene TRBV27 combines with J gene TRBJ2-7, with 10 bases fitting TRBD2. Per germline, CDR1 MNHEY and CDR2 SMNVEV (reference sequence). The CDR3 runs to 16 residues. V was clipped by 2 bases and J by 3 bases; unmatched bases: 7. CDR3 DNA: TGTGCCAGCAGTTTAGAGAAGCGGGAGGGCCTCTACGAGCAGTACTTC. As protein: CASSLEKREGLYEQYF.

The chain employs TRBV12-3 or TRBV12-4 and TRBJ1-1; weak D call: TRBD1 (6 bases). The V end was cut by 4 bases, the J end by 0 bases, with 9 bases between. This CDR3 spans 14 amino acids. The CDR3 protein is CASSSGAMNTEAFF. CDR3 in DNA: TGTGCCAGCAGTTCAGGGGCTATGAACACTGAAGCTTTCTTT.

As regards this clonotype: Possible read error: a much larger clone is one base away. The chain has TRBV7-2 and TRBJ2-7; 9 bases fit TRBD1. CDR3 length equals 13 residues. The V gene's germline CDR1 is SGHTA and CDR2 FQGNSA. CDR3 sequence reads: CSSSGQGIYEQYF. Here the CDR3 DNA reads TGTTCCAGCAGCGGACAGGGGATCTACGAGCAGTACTTC. The full variable domain, rest sourced from reference TRBV7-2 and TRBJ2-7, is GAGVSQSPSNKVTEKGKDVELRCDPISGHTALYWYRQSLGQGLEFLIYFQGNSAPDKSGLPSDRFSAERTGGSVSTLTIQRTQQEDSAVYLCSSSGQGIYEQYFGPGTRLTVT.

The rearrangement uses TRBV14 and TRBJ2-2; tentatively, D is TRBD1 (7 bases). V lost 4 bases, J lost 9 bases, and 15 bases lay in between. Germline V gene data show CDR1 as SGHDN and CDR2 as FVKESK. The CDR3 runs 14 residues. CDR3 DNA: TGTGCCAGCAGCCGCGGGACAGCACGGAGGGAGCTGTTTTTT. It yields the protein CASSRGTARRELFF. The full variable domain, rest sourced from reference TRBV14 and TRBJ2-2, is EAGVTQFPSHSVIEKGQTVTLRCDPISGHDNLYWYRRVMGKEIKFLLHFVKESKQDESGMPNNRFLAERTGGTYSTLKVQPAELEDSGVYFCASSRGTARRELFFGEGSRLTVL.

This clonotype was seen ten or more times. This rearrangement joins TRBV4-1 to TRBJ1-1; D is ambiguous. Germline CDR1 reads MGHRA; CDR2 reads YSYEKL. The CDR3 runs to 15 residues. V was cut by 4 bases and J by 0 bases, with 12 bases left in between. For the CDR3, the DNA is TGCGCCAGCAGCCGAGCGAGTGGAATGAACACTGAAGCTTTCTTT. This codes for CASSRASGMNTEAFF.

This clonotype has a count of ten or more. The genes are TRBV28 and TRBJ1-5; TRBD1 matches 11 bases. CDR1 is MDHEN and CDR2 is SYDVKM in the germline V gene. The CDR3 has 15 residues. V was pared by 5 bases and J by 5 bases, with 5 bases of the junction left unmatched. The CDR3 spells CASSLSGQGDQPQHF. DNA for the CDR3: TGTGCCAGCAGTCTCTCGGGACAGGGGGATCAGCCCCAGCATTTT.

The J gene is TRBJ1-1, the V gene TRBV7-2; TRBD1 matches 11 bases. V dropped 5 bases and J dropped 5; count of bases not matched to a gene: 7. This CDR3 spans 15 amino acids. CDR1 and CDR2 (germline): SGHTA, FQGNSA. In DNA, the CDR3 is TGTGCCAGCAGCGCACGGGACAGGGGGAGGACTGAAGCTTTCTTT. Its translation: CASSARDRGRTEAFF.

Note on this clonotype: One base away lies a much larger clone, so this may be a sequencing read error. The chain couples TRBV19 to TRBJ1-5; 8 nucleotides align to TRBD1. The CDR3 totals 16 residues. Per germline, CDR1 LNHDA and CDR2 SQIVND (reference sequence). The CDR3 loop is CASMDREGVSNQPQQF. As DNA, the CDR3 is TGTGCCAGCATGGACAGGGAAGGTGTGAGCAATCAGCCCCAGCAGTTT. The full variable domain, in which reference TRBV19 and TRBJ1-5 provide the parts outside the CDR3, is DGGITQSPKYLFRKEGQNVTLSCEQNLNHDAMYWYRQDPGQGLRLIYYSQIVNDFQKGDIAEGYSVSREKKESFPLTVTSAQKNPTAFYLCASMDREGVSNQPQQFGDGTRLSIL.

This clonotype appeared once. The junction shows a germline mismatch at one end, possibly a read error. V gene TRBV6-1 combines with J gene TRBJ2-2; 8 bases match TRBD1. Germline-derived CDR1 and CDR2 are MNHNS and SASEGT. The CDR3 is 15 amino acids. DNA for the CDR3: TGTGCCAGCAGACCCCCGGGACAGGATACCGGGGAGCTGGTTTTT. Translation gives CASRPPGQDTGELVF.

This clonotype was detected only a few times. The chain links TRBV27 to TRBJ1-1; 8 positions agree with TRBD1. With V trimmed by 2 bases and J by 6 bases, 5 bases remained unmatched. In germline, CDR1 is MNHEY, CDR2 SMNVEV (reference sequence). The CDR3 has 14 residues. CDR3 in amino acids: CASSLKDRASEAFF. In nucleotides, the CDR3 is TGTGCCAGCAGTTTAAAGGACAGGGCTTCTGAAGCTTTCTTT.

The sample holds many counts of this clonotype. The CDR3 spells CASSLGETNTEAFF. CDR3 DNA: TGTGCCAGCAGCTTAGGGGAAACGAACACTGAAGCTTTCTTT. The V call is TRBV11-1, the J call TRBJ1-1, with D unresolved. Germline CDR1 SGHAT, CDR2 FQDESV (reference sequence). The CDR3 consists of 14 residues. The ends were cut back, 1 base at V and 1 base at J, with 7 bases in the middle.

Ten or more counts support this clonotype. The chain is built from TRBV15 and TRBJ1-2; D perhaps matches TRBD1 (6 bases). There are 14 residues in the CDR3. V lost 0 bases to trimming and J lost 8 bases, with 13 bases between them. Germline V lookup: CDR1 LNHNV, CDR2 YYDKDF (reference sequence). The CDR3 protein is CATSRERQENGYTF. As DNA, the CDR3 is TGTGCCACCAGCAGAGAGAGACAGGAGAACGGCTACACCTTC.

The chain has TRBV19 and TRBJ1-1; 10 nucleotides match TRBD1. CDR3 size: 15 residues. Germline V gene lookup returns CDR1 LNHDA and CDR2 SQIVND (reference sequence). With V trimmed by 9 bases and J by 5 bases, 12 bases remained unmatched. The DNA for the CDR3 is TGTGCCAGCAGAACCGGGACAGGGGTGAGGACTGAAGCTTTCTTT. Amino acid sequence: CASRTGTGVRTEAFF.

This clonotype was seen more than once but under ten times. The chain has TRBV10-3 and TRBJ1-1, with D perhaps TRBD1 (5 bases). The CDR3 has 15 residues. The germline V and J ends were trimmed by 0 bases and 5 bases, with 13 bases remaining between them. In germline, CDR1 is ENHRY, CDR2 SYGVKD. CDR3 in amino acids: CAISESGWEGTEAFF. CDR3 nucleotides: TGTGCCATCAGTGAGTCAGGCTGGGAGGGGACTGAAGCTTTCTTT.

This clonotype was counted ten times or more. The chain combines TRBV20-1 with TRBJ2-5, with a weak D call TRBD2 (6 bases). The germline CDR1 and CDR2 sequences are DFQATT and SNEGSKA (reference sequence). CDR3 length: 15 residues. The germline V and J ends were trimmed by 5 bases and 3 bases, with 19 bases remaining between them. In nucleotides, the CDR3 is TGCAGTGCTCACCCGAGGACTGGACTAAAAGAGACCCAGTACTTC. It encodes CSAHPRTGLKETQYF.

This clonotype was detected ten times or more. This chain uses TRBV29-1 with TRBJ1-1, with 8 bases matching TRBD1. Germline CDR1 SQVTM, CDR2 ANQGSEA. With 6 bases clipped from V and 3 bases from J, the junction kept 6 bases outside the gene matches. The CDR3 contains 13 residues. CDR3 region: CSVDRGVHTEAFF. In DNA form, the CDR3 reads TGCAGCGTCGACAGGGGAGTTCACACTGAAGCTTTCTTT.

This clonotype appeared many times. The V gene is TRBV4-1, the J gene TRBJ1-5, with D possibly matching TRBD1 (5 bases). The germline V and J ends were trimmed by 1 base and 3 bases, with 10 bases remaining between them. This CDR3 spans 15 amino acids. Per germline, CDR1 MGHRA and CDR2 YSYEKL. Written as DNA, the CDR3 is TGCGCCAGCAGCCAAGGGGGGTTGGCCAATCAGCCCCAGCATTTT. Translation: CASSQGGLANQPQHF.

This clonotype was counted at least ten times. The V gene is TRBV19, the J gene TRBJ2-4; D is tentatively TRBD1 or TRBD2 (5 bases each). CDR1 is LNHDA, CDR2 SQIVND, per germline (reference sequence). The V and J ends lost 3 bases and 2 bases respectively, with 11 bases between them. The CDR3 totals 15 residues. CDR3 residues: CASSIIEGPKNIQYF. DNA of the CDR3: TGTGCCAGTAGTATTATTGAGGGACCCAAAAACATTCAGTACTTC.